This T cell receptor beta chain was captured in a study of multiple sclerosis patients with progressive multifocal leukoencephalopathy. Repertoires were generated with immunoSEQ multiplex PCR, while TCRdb's copy carries only in-frame clones and drops some. The sample carries some 30,000 clones, roughly 90% recorded once. Described time point: more than five months of natalizumab therapy. T1 marks 6 months and T2 marks 12 months of natalizumab therapy. V lost 2 bases, J lost 4 bases, and 13 bases stayed unmatched. CDR1 LNHDA and CDR2 SQIVND come from the germline V gene (reference sequence). This CDR3 has 18 amino acids. Concerning this clone: What it recognizes is unknown.

Study results and caveats: In most PML patients, TRB repertoires appeared less diverse by entropy. No common TRBV or TRBJ usage or pairing appeared at PML. Before and during natalizumab, the clones expanded at PML already existed.

The receptor comes from a human donor with multiple sclerosis. The specimen comprised PBMCs, sampled from a patient treated with natalizumab. The V gene is TRBV19, the J gene TRBJ2-2; 7 nucleotides agree with TRBD1. In DNA form, the CDR3 reads TGTGCCAGTAGTATACGTTGGGAACAGGGGAGACGCACCGGGGAGCTGTTTTTT. Translated: CASSIRWEQGRRTGELFF.